The rows below give T cell receptor beta chains drawn from one sample of a study of blood T cell repertoires in COVID-19. TCRdb keeps only in-frame clones here, not all; method: immunoSEQ multiplex PCR. This sample yields approximately 25,000 clones, of which 80% to 85% are seen a single time; approximately 60% belongs to the top ten. The sequenced material came from peripheral blood. The receptors come from an elderly woman with acute or convalescent COVID-19. The CDR3 runs from the conserved cysteine through the conserved F or W. Fields, in order: J gene, V gene, D gene, clone size, CDR3 protein, CDR3 DNA. A D gene is named only where the DNA matches it firmly. Clone size is not always given. Where it is, it says once, few, many or a class for expanded clones.

J gene: TRBJ1-5; V gene: TRBV6-6; D gene: .; clone size: .; CDR3 protein: CASSYPSGGGNQPQHF; CDR3 DNA: TGTGCCAGCAGTTACCCCTCCGGGGGAGGCAATCAGCCCCAGCATTTT
J gene: TRBJ2-3; V gene: TRBV11-1; D gene: .; clone size: .; CDR3 protein: CASSLGGGGTDTQYF; CDR3 DNA: TGTGCCAGCAGCCTGGGGGGGGGCGGCACAGATACGCAGTATTTT
J gene: TRBJ1-5; V gene: TRBV2; D gene: .; clone size: .; CDR3 protein: CASNYMGGGNQPQHF; CDR3 DNA: TGTGCCAGCAACTATATGGGAGGAGGCAATCAGCCCCAGCATTTT
J gene: TRBJ1-5; V gene: TRBV6-5; D gene: .; clone size: .; CDR3 protein: CACRSRDNQPQHF; CDR3 DNA: TGTGCCTGCCGCAGCAGGGACAATCAGCCCCAGCATTTT
J gene: TRBJ2-7; V gene: TRBV9; D gene: TRBD2; clone size: once; CDR3 protein: CASSVAGREGVEQYF; CDR3 DNA: TGTGCCAGCAGCGTAGCTGGGCGGGAGGGTGTGGAGCAGTACTTC
J gene: TRBJ1-4; V gene: TRBV7-6; D gene: .; clone size: .; CDR3 protein: CASSLGGAPTNEKLFF; CDR3 DNA: TGTGCCAGCAGCTTAGGTGGGGCCCCAACTAATGAAAAACTGTTTTTT
J gene: TRBJ1-4; V gene: TRBV9; D gene: TRBD1; clone size: .; CDR3 protein: CASSVGGQGANEKLFF; CDR3 DNA: TGTGCCAGCAGCGTAGGGGGACAGGGGGCAAATGAAAAACTGTTTTTT
J gene: TRBJ1-2; V gene: TRBV28; D gene: TRBD1; clone size: once; CDR3 protein: CASRTTGGSYGYTF; CDR3 DNA: TGTGCCAGCAGGACTACAGGGGGCAGTTATGGCTACACCTTC
J gene: TRBJ1-2; V gene: TRBV5-5; D gene: TRBD1; clone size: .; CDR3 protein: CASSLGRGRSGYTF; CDR3 DNA: TGTGCCAGCAGCTTGGGCAGGGGGCGAAGCGGCTACACCTTC
J gene: TRBJ2-1; V gene: TRBV7-2; D gene: .; clone size: .; CDR3 protein: CASSLNGEPYNEQFF; CDR3 DNA: TGTGCCAGCAGCTTAAACGGAGAACCCTACAATGAGCAGTTCTTC
J gene: TRBJ1-4; V gene: TRBV3-1/TRBV3-2; D gene: .; clone size: .; CDR3 protein: CASSQGRLTPATNEKLFF; CDR3 DNA: TGTGCCAGCAGCCAAGGGCGGCTTACCCCCGCGACTAATGAAAAACTGTTTTTT
J gene: TRBJ2-6; V gene: TRBV5-1; D gene: TRBD1; clone size: .; CDR3 protein: CASSLGQGASGANVLTF; CDR3 DNA: TGCGCCAGCAGCTTAGGACAGGGTGCATCTGGGGCCAACGTCCTGACTTTC
J gene: TRBJ1-1; V gene: TRBV19; D gene: .; clone size: .; CDR3 protein: CASSDRGGGTEAFF; CDR3 DNA: TGTGCCAGTAGTGACCGAGGGGGTGGCACTGAAGCTTTCTTT
J gene: TRBJ1-5; V gene: TRBV10-3; D gene: .; clone size: .; CDR3 protein: CATSTEDQPQHF; CDR3 DNA: TGTGCCACCTCGACAGAAGATCAGCCCCAGCATTTT
J gene: TRBJ2-5; V gene: TRBV5-6; D gene: TRBD2; clone size: .; CDR3 protein: CASSLADSGGPQETQYF; CDR3 DNA: TGTGCCAGCAGCTTGGCGGATAGCGGGGGGCCCCAAGAGACCCAGTACTTC
J gene: TRBJ1-2; V gene: TRBV5-4; D gene: TRBD1; clone size: .; CDR3 protein: CASSSTSPGQGAGYTF; CDR3 DNA: TGTGCCAGCAGCTCGACCTCCCCGGGACAGGGGGCTGGCTACACCTTC
J gene: TRBJ2-7; V gene: TRBV5-6; D gene: TRBD1; clone size: once; CDR3 protein: CASSSTNRGRGEQYF; CDR3 DNA: TGTGCCAGCAGCTCCACTAACAGGGGGCGAGGCGAGCAGTACTTC
J gene: TRBJ2-7; V gene: TRBV7-7; D gene: .; clone size: .; CDR3 protein: CAPETASRLCCGIGDEQYF; CDR3 DNA: TGTGCTCCCGAGACCGCATCTCGATTATGTTGCGGGATAGGCGACGAGCAGTACTTC
J gene: TRBJ2-7; V gene: TRBV4-3; D gene: TRBD2; clone size: .; CDR3 protein: CASSRQLAGGYEQYF; CDR3 DNA: TGCGCCAGCAGCCGACAACTAGCGGGAGGATACGAGCAGTACTTC
J gene: TRBJ1-2; V gene: TRBV7-2; D gene: TRBD1; clone size: .; CDR3 protein: CASSYRDRRVGYTF; CDR3 DNA: TGTGCCAGCAGCTACCGGGACAGGAGAGTTGGCTACACCTTC
J gene: TRBJ2-5; V gene: TRBV10-3; D gene: .; clone size: few; CDR3 protein: CAISPRGSETQYF; CDR3 DNA: TGTGCCATCAGCCCTAGAGGTTCAGAGACCCAGTACTTC
J gene: TRBJ2-5; V gene: TRBV2; D gene: .; clone size: .; CDR3 protein: CASSWGGDETQYF; CDR3 DNA: TGTGCCAGCAGTTGGGGGGGCGACGAGACCCAGTACTTC
J gene: TRBJ1-1; V gene: TRBV10-3; D gene: TRBD1; clone size: .; CDR3 protein: CAIRPQGAENTEAFF; CDR3 DNA: TGTGCCATCAGACCCCAGGGGGCGGAGAACACTGAAGCTTTCTTT
J gene: TRBJ1-1; V gene: TRBV6-5; D gene: .; clone size: once; CDR3 protein: CASSYPGQSATEAFF; CDR3 DNA: TGTGCCAGCAGTTATCCAGGACAGTCGGCGACTGAAGCTTTCTTT
J gene: TRBJ1-2; V gene: TRBV18; D gene: .; clone size: .; CDR3 protein: CASSPGAGLNGYTF; CDR3 DNA: TGTGCCAGCTCACCGGGGGCAGGTCTGAATGGCTACACCTTC
J gene: TRBJ1-4; V gene: TRBV15; D gene: TRBD1; clone size: .; CDR3 protein: CATSRARGREKLFF; CDR3 DNA: TGTGCCACCAGCAGAGCCAGGGGGCGGGAAAAACTGTTTTTT
J gene: TRBJ2-3; V gene: TRBV14; D gene: .; clone size: once; CDR3 protein: CASSQDRSRTEGYTDTQYF; CDR3 DNA: TGTGCCAGCAGCCAAGATCGGTCGCGGACAGAAGGTTACACAGATACGCAGTATTTT
J gene: TRBJ1-1; V gene: TRBV9; D gene: TRBD1; clone size: .; CDR3 protein: CASSVTSGTGDLNTEAFF; CDR3 DNA: TGTGCCAGCAGCGTTACCTCCGGGACAGGGGACCTGAACACTGAAGCTTTCTTT
J gene: TRBJ1-4; V gene: TRBV30; D gene: .; clone size: .; CDR3 protein: CAWSPPGKNEKLFF; CDR3 DNA: TGTGCCTGGAGCCCCCCAGGAAAGAATGAAAAACTGTTTTTT
J gene: TRBJ2-2; V gene: TRBV11-2; D gene: TRBD1; clone size: once; CDR3 protein: CASSLRQGAIGELFF; CDR3 DNA: TGTGCCAGCAGCTTACGGCAGGGGGCAATCGGGGAGCTGTTTTTT
J gene: TRBJ2-5; V gene: TRBV25-1; D gene: .; clone size: .; CDR3 protein: CASTIEETQYF; CDR3 DNA: TGTGCCAGCACCATCGAGGAGACCCAGTACTTC
J gene: TRBJ2-1; V gene: TRBV9; D gene: TRBD2; clone size: .; CDR3 protein: CASSVGLAGSDEQFF; CDR3 DNA: TGTGCCAGCAGCGTAGGACTAGCGGGTTCGGATGAGCAGTTCTTC
J gene: TRBJ2-1; V gene: TRBV10-2; D gene: TRBD1; clone size: .; CDR3 protein: CASTGTGPTANEQFF; CDR3 DNA: TGCGCCAGCACTGGGACAGGCCCGACCGCCAATGAGCAGTTCTTC
J gene: TRBJ2-3; V gene: TRBV7-9; D gene: TRBD1; clone size: few; CDR3 protein: CASSLGQGADTQYF; CDR3 DNA: TGTGCCAGCAGCTTAGGCCAGGGGGCAGATACGCAGTATTTT
J gene: TRBJ1-6; V gene: TRBV10-3; D gene: .; clone size: .; CDR3 protein: CASLLIEGSPLHF; CDR3 DNA: TGTGCCTCGCTACTAATTGAGGGTTCACCCCTCCACTTT